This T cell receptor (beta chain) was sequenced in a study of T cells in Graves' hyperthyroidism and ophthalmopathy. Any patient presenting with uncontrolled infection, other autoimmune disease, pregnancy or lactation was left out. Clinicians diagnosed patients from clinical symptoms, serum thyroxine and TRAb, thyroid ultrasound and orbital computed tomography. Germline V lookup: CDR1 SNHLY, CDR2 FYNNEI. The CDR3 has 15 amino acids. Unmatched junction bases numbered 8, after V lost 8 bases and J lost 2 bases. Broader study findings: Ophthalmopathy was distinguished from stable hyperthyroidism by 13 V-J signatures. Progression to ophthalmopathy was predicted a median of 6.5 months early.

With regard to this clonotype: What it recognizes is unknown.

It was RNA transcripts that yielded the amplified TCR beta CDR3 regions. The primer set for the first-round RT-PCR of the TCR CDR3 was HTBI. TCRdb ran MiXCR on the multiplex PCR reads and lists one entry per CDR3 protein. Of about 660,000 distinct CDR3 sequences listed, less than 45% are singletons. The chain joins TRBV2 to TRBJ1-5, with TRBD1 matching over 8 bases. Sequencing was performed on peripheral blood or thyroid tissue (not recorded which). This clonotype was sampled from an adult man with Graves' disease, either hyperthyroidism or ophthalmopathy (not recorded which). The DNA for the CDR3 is TGTGCCAGCGTCCGGACAGGGTCGGGCAATCAGCCCCAGCATTTT. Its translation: CASVRTGSGNQPQHF.